The 28 T cell receptor beta chains in this list originate from one sample, sequenced in a study of CD8 T cells in Susac syndrome (dated by TCRdb to the late 2010s). Library generation was performed with the immunoSEQ multiplex PCR assay. RNA was extracted using the RNeasy kit, and roughly 0.5 to 1 microgram was reverse transcribed with random hexamers. The public reads were quality trimmed at Q25 with fastp and then assembled into clones with MiXCR by TCRdb, keeping productive beta chains. CDR3 protein duplicates are merged, each entry listing the most common genes and DNA. Recorded for this sample are more than 120,000 distinct CDR3 sequences; roughly 94% of them occurred a single time. The ten largest make up approximately 0.09% of the sample. The sample taken for sequencing was CD4+ T cells from PBMCs. These receptors all stem from a human donor in good health.

This CDR3 is CASSELGRLGNQPQHF. The CDR3 region has the DNA TGTGCCAGCAGTGAACTGGGGCGTCTCGGCAATCAGCCCCAGCATTTT. V gene TRBV2 combines with J gene TRBJ1-5, with D possibly TRBD1 on 5 matching bases. Germline CDR1 is SNHLY and CDR2 is FYNNEI. This CDR3 contains 16 residues. The germline V and J ends were trimmed by 2 bases and 2 bases, with 13 bases remaining between them.

The V and J genes are TRBV29-1 and TRBJ2-3; D unclear. The CDR3 has 14 amino acids. The V and J ends lost 8 bases and 1 base respectively, with 16 bases between them. Germline V gene sequence: CDR1 SQVTM, CDR2 ANQGSEA. CDR3 in amino acids: CSTTSTSGTDTQYF. The CDR3 nucleotides read TGCAGCACGACATCAACGTCGGGCACAGATACGCAGTATTTT.

This clonotype was seen a single time. The rearrangement joins TRBV30 to TRBJ2-7; D is possibly TRBD1 or TRBD2 (5 bases each). V was pared by 0 bases and J by 6 bases, with 18 bases between. Per the germline V gene, CDR1 is GTSNPN and CDR2 is SVGIG (reference sequence). The CDR3 runs to 15 residues. The CDR3 sequence: CAWSVPQGVKFEQYF. The CDR3 DNA reads as TGTGCCTGGAGTGTACCGCAGGGAGTGAAGTTCGAGCAGTACTTC.

V gene TRBV7-9 combines with J gene TRBJ1-1; 7 nucleotides match TRBD1. This CDR3 is 14 amino acids long. CDR1 and CDR2 (germline): SEHNR, FQNEAQ (reference sequence). V trimming: 3 bases; J trimming: 10 bases; junction bases outside the gene matches: 11. The CDR3 DNA reads as TGTGCCAGCAGCTTCAACCGAAGGGGGCAAGGAGCTTTCTTT. Its protein product is CASSFNRRGQGAFF.

The chain joins TRBV3-1 to TRBJ2-5; 8 bases align to TRBD1. Germline lookup yields CDR1 LGHDT and CDR2 YNNKEL (reference sequence). The length of the CDR3 is 15 residues. V trimming: 4 bases; J trimming: 5 bases; junction bases outside the gene matches: 9. CDR3 nucleotides: TGTGCCAGCAGCCTCCGGGACAGGATGGGCGAGACCCAGTACTTC. Amino acids: CASSLRDRMGETQYF.

This rearrangement joins TRBV20-1 to TRBJ1-1, with D maybe TRBD1 (6 bases). This CDR3 is 10 amino acids long. Germline loops: CDR1 DFQATT, CDR2 SNEGSKA (reference sequence). Trimming shortened V by 3 bases and J by 8 bases, and 7 bases separated the two germline ends. The CDR3 DNA sequence: TGCAGTGCTAGCGACAGGGAAGCTTTCTTT. Encoded protein: CSASDREAFF.

The V call is TRBV29-1, the J call TRBJ1-2; D might be TRBD1 (5 bases). With 3 bases removed from V and 2 bases from J, the gap between germline ends came to 10 bases. The CDR3 runs 13 residues. Germline V gives CDR1 SQVTM, CDR2 ANQGSEA. In nucleotides, the CDR3 is TGCAGCGTTGACAAGGGGCGGAACTATGGCTACACCTTC. This codes for CSVDKGRNYGYTF.

The genes are TRBV4-2 and TRBJ2-1; 10 bases are shared with TRBD2. Germline-derived CDR1 and CDR2 are LGHNA and YNFKEQ. The CDR3 has 17 residues. After removal of 5 bases from V and 4 bases from J, the junction contained 11 bases not matched to a gene. Written as DNA, the CDR3 is TGTGCCAGCAGCACCCGAACCGGGACTAGCGTTTACAATGAGCAGTTCTTC. Its protein product is CASSTRTGTSVYNEQFF.

This chain links TRBV29-1 with TRBJ2-7, with D maybe TRBD1 (5 bases). The CDR3 runs to 12 residues. The V and J ends lost 4 bases and 2 bases respectively, with 9 bases between them. Looked up from germline, CDR1 is SQVTM and CDR2 is ANQGSEA. The CDR3 sequence: CSVAGSTYEQYF. As DNA, the CDR3 is TGCAGCGTTGCAGGGTCAACCTACGAGCAGTACTTC.

This sequence joins TRBV20-1 and TRBJ1-1; no definite D call. With 3 bases removed from V and 1 base from J, the gap between germline ends came to 9 bases. This CDR3 spans 13 amino acids. The germline V gene encodes CDR1 DFQATT and CDR2 SNEGSKA (reference sequence). In DNA form, the CDR3 reads TGCAGTGCTAGCCATGACGCGAACACTGAAGCTTTCTTT. This translates into CSASHDANTEAFF.

This chain joins TRBV2 and TRBJ1-1, with a weak D call TRBD1 (5 bases). With 4 bases removed from V and 0 bases from J, the gap between germline ends came to 15 bases. The CDR3 totals 16 residues. The germline gives CDR1 SNHLY, CDR2 FYNNEI. As DNA, the CDR3 is TGTGCCAGCAGTGTAGAAGGGGTCAGGTTGAACACTGAAGCTTTCTTT. Translating gives CASSVEGVRLNTEAFF.

The chain recombines TRBV5-1 with TRBJ2-1; 7 bases are shared with TRBD1. This CDR3 has 15 residues. The germline gives CDR1 SGHRS, CDR2 YFSETQ. The V and J ends lost 3 bases and 4 bases, in that order; junction bases with no gene match: 7. The CDR3 coding sequence is TGCGCCAGCAGCTCCCCGGGACAGATGTACAATGAGCAGTTCTTC. Translated, it gives CASSSPGQMYNEQFF.

This chain uses TRBV5-1 with TRBJ2-7; 10 bases map to TRBD1. Per the germline V gene, CDR1 is SGHRS and CDR2 is YFSETQ. The trim removed 2 bases at V and 4 bases at J, leaving 6 bases unmatched. This CDR3 has 15 amino acids. The CDR3 DNA reads TGCGCCAGCAGCTTATCCGGGACAGGGGAGTACGAGCAGTACTTC. This encodes CASSLSGTGEYEQYF.

The CDR3 protein is CAISETSGQNIQYF. For the CDR3, the DNA is TGTGCCATCAGTGAGACTAGCGGACAAAACATTCAGTACTTC. This rearrangement joins TRBV10-3 to TRBJ2-4; TRBD2 aligns across 8 bases. Trimming removed 2 bases from V and 5 bases from J; junction bases left unmatched: 2. CDR3 length: 14 amino acids. From germline, CDR1 is ENHRY and CDR2 SYGVKD.

The rearrangement links TRBV10-3 to TRBJ2-5; 8 bases are a match to TRBD1. Germline lookup yields CDR1 ENHRY and CDR2 SYGVKD. After removal of 4 bases from V and 3 bases from J, the junction contained 4 bases not matched to a gene. The CDR3 consists of 14 residues. CDR3: CAISVGQGKETQYF. The CDR3 bases are TGTGCCATCAGTGTCGGACAGGGTAAAGAGACCCAGTACTTC.

V and J are TRBV4-2 and TRBJ2-3; TRBD2 aligns across 11 bases. Trimming at V came to 1 base and at J to 1 base, leaving 7 bases not matched to a gene. The CDR3 covers 18 residues. Germline loops: CDR1 LGHNA, CDR2 YNFKEQ. In nucleotides, the CDR3 is TGTGCCAGCAGCCAAGGACTAGCGGGATTGGGCCGCACAGATACGCAGTATTTT. The encoded protein is CASSQGLAGLGRTDTQYF.

The CDR3 protein is CASSATGGGMNTEAFF. CDR3 in DNA: TGTGCCAGCAGCGCAACAGGGGGCGGCATGAACACTGAAGCTTTCTTT. V and J are TRBV3-1 and TRBJ1-1; TRBD1 matches at 9 bases. Germline lookup yields CDR1 LGHDT and CDR2 YNNKEL (reference sequence). V shed 5 bases and J 0 bases; nucleotides not matched to a gene: 7. This CDR3 has 16 amino acids.

V is TRBV29-1 and J is TRBJ1-2; D call uncertain. V lost 1 base and J lost 2, with 17 bases in between. Germline-derived CDR1 and CDR2 are SQVTM and ANQGSEA. The CDR3 length is 16 residues. The CDR3 loop reads CSVEAPLGILNYGYTF. As DNA, the CDR3 is TGCAGCGTTGAAGCCCCCCTGGGGATTCTAAACTATGGCTACACCTTC. Full variable domain (outside the CDR3, taken from reference TRBV29-1 and TRBJ1-2): SAVISQKPSRDICQRGTSLTIQCQVDSQVTMMFWYRQQPGQSLTLIATANQGSEATYESGFVIDKFPISRPNLTFSTLTVSNMSPEDSSIYLCSVEAPLGILNYGYTFGSGTRLTVV.

The V and J genes are TRBV10-3 and TRBJ2-5; a weak D match, TRBD1 (6 bases). The ends were cut back, 10 bases at V and 1 base at J, with 19 bases in the middle. CDR3 size: 15 residues. Per the germline V gene, CDR1 is ENHRY and CDR2 is SYGVKD. CDR3 sequence: CANRTVQPRQETQYF. The CDR3, as DNA: TGTGCCAACCGGACAGTCCAACCACGCCAAGAGACCCAGTACTTC.

V usage is TRBV20-1 and J usage is TRBJ1-2; weak D call: TRBD1 (5 bases). CDR3 length: 13 residues. The V end was cut by 5 bases, the J end by 0 bases, with 10 bases between. Germline loops: CDR1 DFQATT, CDR2 SNEGSKA (reference sequence). CDR3 DNA sequence: TGCAGTGCTCCCCTAGGGGCTAACTATGGCTACACCTTC. Its translation: CSAPLGANYGYTF.

The chain employs TRBV7-2 and TRBJ1-2; D uncertain. This CDR3 has 14 residues. The germline V gene has CDR1 SGHTA and CDR2 FQGNSA. The V end lost 0 bases, the J end lost 3 bases, and 8 bases lay between the germline ends. Here the CDR3 DNA reads TGTGCCAGCAGCTTAGCCACAGCGTACTATGGCTACACCTTC. This codes for CASSLATAYYGYTF. Looking up the rest from reference TRBV7-2 and TRBJ1-2 gives the full variable domain: GAGVSQSPSNKVTEKGKDVELRCDPISGHTALYWYRQSLGQGLEFLIYFQGNSAPDKSGLPSDRFSAERTGGSVSTLTIQRTQQEDSAVYLCASSLATAYYGYTFGSGTRLTVV.

The V and J genes are TRBV29-1 and TRBJ1-2, with D unclear. Germline V gene data show CDR1 as SQVTM and CDR2 as ANQGSEA. Between the trimmed V and J ends, which lost 0 bases and 7 bases, there was a span of 6 bases. This CDR3 comprises 11 residues. The chain's CDR3 is CSVEDRVGYTF. The CDR3 region has the DNA TGCAGCGTTGAAGATCGGGTTGGCTACACCTTC.

The chain has TRBV5-1 and TRBJ1-2; no firm D call. Between the trimmed V and J ends, which lost 2 bases and 8 bases, there was a span of 10 bases. The CDR3 sequence is 12 residues long. The germline CDR1 and CDR2 sequences are SGHRS and YFSETQ. The DNA of the CDR3 is TGCGCCAGCAGCTTCAAACCTGGGGGCTACACCTTC. Translation: CASSFKPGGYTF.

The genes are TRBV29-1 and TRBJ2-7; possible D gene TRBD1, 5 bases. Germline assignment: CDR1 SQVTM and CDR2 ANQGSEA. V was clipped by 6 bases and J by 3 bases, with 9 bases between them. This CDR3 contains 11 residues. The CDR3 nucleotides read TGCAGCGTCCGAGACAGCTACGAGCAGTACTTC. As protein: CSVRDSYEQYF.

The chain employs TRBV3-1 and TRBJ1-1; D not certain. Trimming took 1 base from V and 7 from J, leaving 7 bases between them. Germline CDR1 and CDR2: LGHDT and YNNKEL (reference sequence). The CDR3 has 12 residues. The CDR3 here is CASSQGRDEAFF. The CDR3 bases are TGTGCCAGCAGCCAAGGGCGCGATGAAGCTTTCTTT.

J is TRBJ2-5 and V is TRBV7-8; D not resolved. There are 16 residues in the CDR3. CDR1 is SGHVS, CDR2 FQNEAQ, per germline. V lost 2 bases and J 4 bases, leaving 17 bases between the germline ends. The CDR3 sequence is CASSLMATLPSETQYF. CDR3 in DNA: TGTGCCAGCAGCTTAATGGCTACCCTCCCGTCAGAGACCCAGTACTTC.

The chain joins TRBV5-1 to TRBJ1-1; 8 bases match TRBD1. V lost 2 bases and J lost 7; bases outside the gene matches: 7. This CDR3 is built from 14 residues. CDR1 SGHRS and CDR2 YFSETQ come from the germline V gene. For the CDR3, the DNA is TGCGCCAGCAGCTTTGGGCAGGGGGCGATTGAAGCTTTCTTT. It specifies CASSFGQGAIEAFF.

This chain joins TRBV30 and TRBJ1-2, with D uncertain. The germline CDR1 and CDR2 sequences are GTSNPN and SVGIG (reference sequence). V was pared by 0 bases and J by 5 bases, with 7 bases between. The CDR3 spans 12 residues. CDR3 DNA: TGTGCCTGGAGTGTTAGGCAGTATGGCTACACCTTC. Its translation: CAWSVRQYGYTF.